One sample yielded the 6 T cell receptor beta chains listed below, sequenced in a study of spatial heterogeneity in lung cancer. Time point in this sample: blood at routine non-recurrence follow-up after resection. TCRdb re-called the 5' RACE reads with MiXCR, one entry per CDR3 protein. The sample has about 19,000 distinct CDR3 sequences; roughly 10% are singletons. Sequencing was performed on PBMCs, taken at follow-up. The source is a female donor with early-stage non-small cell lung cancer.

Many counts were recorded for this clonotype. The chain links TRBV29-1 to TRBJ2-2; possible D gene TRBD1, 6 bases. Per the germline V gene, CDR1 is SQVTM and CDR2 is ANQGSEA. The length of the CDR3 is 14 residues. Trimming took off 2 bases at V and 1 base at J, with 8 bases between the two ends. Here the CDR3 reads CSVEKQGNTGELFF. In nucleotides, the CDR3 is TGCAGCGTTGAAAAACAGGGGAACACCGGGGAGCTGTTTTTT.

This chain connects TRBV6-5 to TRBJ2-7, with 13 bases aligning to TRBD2. The trim removed 2 bases at V and 7 bases at J, leaving 8 bases unmatched. The V gene's germline CDR1 is MNHEY and CDR2 SVGAGI. The CDR3 is 16 residues long. CDR3 amino acids: CASSYLGLAGADEQYF. The CDR3 DNA is TGTGCCAGCAGTTACCTCGGACTAGCGGGAGCTGATGAGCAGTACTTC.

This clonotype was seen at least ten times. J is TRBJ1-4 and V is TRBV27; D is undetermined. Germline loops: CDR1 MNHEY, CDR2 SMNVEV (reference sequence). The V end lost 2 bases, the J end lost 5 bases, and 6 bases lay between the germline ends. The CDR3 contains 13 residues. CDR3 protein: CASSLERNEKLFF. The CDR3 DNA reads TGTGCCAGCAGTTTAGAACGGAATGAAAAACTGTTTTTT.

This clonotype was observed at least ten times. The rearrangement joins TRBV4-3 to TRBJ2-7; possibly TRBD1 for D (6 bases). The CDR3 is made up of 16 amino acids. Trimming cost V 1 base and J 3 bases, with 16 bases left between them. CDR1 and CDR2 (germline): LGHNA, YSLEER. CDR3 sequence (DNA): TGCGCCAGCAGCCAAGGTGTAGGGAACAGGGACTACGAGCAGTACTTC. It is translated as CASSQGVGNRDYEQYF.

This clonotype was picked up many times. V is TRBV12-3 or TRBV12-4 and J is TRBJ1-2; D ambiguous. V dropped 3 bases and J dropped 4 bases, with 9 bases sitting between them. This CDR3 has 13 residues. CDR3 DNA sequence: TGTGCCAGCAGTTTTCGACGGGGCTATGGCTACACCTTC. This codes for CASSFRRGYGYTF.

The gene calls are TRBV29-1 and TRBJ2-1; 13 bases agree with TRBD2. This CDR3 contains 13 residues. Per germline, CDR1 SQVTM and CDR2 ANQGSEA. The ends lost 7 bases at V and 5 bases at J; junction bases unmatched: 2. The DNA for the CDR3 is TGCAGCGCCGGACTAGCGGGAGACAATGAGCAGTTCTTC. This translates into CSAGLAGDNEQFF.